This is a list of T cell receptor beta chains from one sample in a study of blood T cell repertoires in COVID-19. Produced via immunoSEQ multiplex PCR; TCRdb's table is partial and in-frame only. In the table there are over 150,000 clones, around 87% of which are singletons. The sequencing input was PBMCs or T cells enriched from blood (not recorded which). The receptors were gathered from a woman in her thirties who had recovered from COVID-19. Both conserved end residues are part of each CDR3. A D gene is named only where the DNA matches it firmly. Clone size, where shown, is once, few, many, or a class for clones that have expanded.

j_gene | d_gene | abundance | v_gene | CDR3nt | CDR3aa
TRBJ1-2 | TRBD1 | - | TRBV9 | TGTGCCAGCAGCCCGTTGACAGGGGGCGGTGGCTACACCTTC | CASSPLTGGGGYTF
TRBJ2-3 | TRBD2 | - | TRBV2 | TGTGCCAGCAGTGATAGGCTAGCGGGGGCAGATACGCAGTATTTT | CASSDRLAGADTQYF
TRBJ2-1 | - | - | TRBV7-6 | TGTGCCAGCAGCTTAGCCCGGGGGGCCACCAATGAGCAGTTCTTC | CASSLARGATNEQFF
TRBJ2-1 | - | - | TRBV5-4 | TGTGCCAGCAGCTTTTCTACAGGGAAATCTGAGCAGTTCTTC | CASSFSTGKSEQFF
TRBJ1-1 | - | - | TRBV7-8 | TGTGCCAGCAGCCCCCGTCTTAAGGCCTCCGTGGGACTAATGAACACTGAAGCTTTCTTT | CASSPRLKASVGLMNTEAFF
TRBJ1-1 | TRBD1 | - | TRBV7-3 | TGTGCCAGCAGCCACAGCGGACAGGGGGGAACTGAAGCTTTCTTT | CASSHSGQGGTEAFF
TRBJ2-3 | - | - | TRBV20-1 | TGCAGTGCTAGCGGTTATACGCAGTATTTT | CSASGYTQYF
TRBJ1-5 | - | - | TRBV7-6 | TGTGCCAGCAGCTTAGTAGCAGGGCTGGGCAATCAGCCCCAGCATTTT | CASSLVAGLGNQPQHF
TRBJ1-2 | - | once | TRBV9 | TGTGCCAGCAGGATAGAGGACAGTCCTAACTATGGCTACACCTTC | CASRIEDSPNYGYTF
TRBJ1-2 | - | - | TRBV24-1 | TGTGCCACCAGTGGCAATTCCCCCCAGGGATCAGGCGGCTACACCTTC | CATSGNSPQGSGGYTF
TRBJ1-5 | - | - | TRBV10-3 | TGTGCCACAAATCAGGGATTCGGAAATCAGCCCCAGCATTTT | CATNQGFGNQPQHF